One and the same sample provided the 24 T cell receptor beta chains below, sequenced in a study of T cell responses to AZD1222 COVID-19 vaccine. The table came from immunoSEQ multiplex PCR; TCRdb's copy has only in-frame clones and leaves some out. The sample has some 150,000 clones, about 92% seen once. Sequenced here: peripheral blood, sampled on day 0 of AZD1222 vaccination. Receptor source: an adult in good health.

V and J are TRBV27 and TRBJ1-1; the D is unclear. This CDR3 is built from 18 residues. Trimming left V 5 bases short and J 0 bases short, with 22 bases between. CDR1 MNHEY and CDR2 SMNVEV come from the germline V gene (reference sequence). The CDR3 DNA sequence: TGTGCCAGCAGTCCCAGTATGGGAACGGGCTTTTTGAACACTGAAGCTTTCTTT. It is translated as CASSPSMGTGFLNTEAFF.

The chain joins TRBV7-9 to TRBJ1-5, with a weak D call TRBD1 (5 bases). The V gene lost 5 bases and the J gene lost 1 base, with 12 bases spanning the gap. The CDR3 runs 15 residues. The germline gives CDR1 SEHNR, CDR2 FQNEAQ (reference sequence). In DNA form, the CDR3 reads TGTGCCAGCAGCCGGGGGGTCAACAGCAATCAGCCCCAGCATTTT. It yields the protein CASSRGVNSNQPQHF.

The chain employs TRBV7-8 and TRBJ2-3; D might be TRBD1 (5 bases). V dropped 3 bases and J dropped 3 bases, with 13 bases sitting between them. CDR3 length: 15 residues. Germline values: CDR1 SGHVS, CDR2 FQNEAQ. The CDR3 loop reads CASSLQGFRTDTQYF. The CDR3 DNA follows: TGTGCCAGCAGCTTGCAGGGATTTAGGACAGATACGCAGTATTTT.

The chain is built from TRBV4-1 and TRBJ2-5; 9 bases fit TRBD1. V trimming: 4 bases; J trimming: 2 bases; junction bases outside the gene matches: 8. CDR1 MGHRA and CDR2 YSYEKL come from the germline V gene. The CDR3 covers 16 residues. The CDR3 here is CASSRGTGFRQETQYF. CDR3 nucleotides: TGCGCCAGCAGCCGGGGGACAGGGTTTCGGCAAGAGACCCAGTACTTC.

This rearrangement joins TRBV6-5 to TRBJ1-3, with D possibly matching TRBD1 (5 bases). Trimming took off 8 bases at V and 4 bases at J, with 15 bases between the two ends. From germline, CDR1 is MNHEY and CDR2 SVGAGI. This CDR3 region has 14 residues. The CDR3: CASSFAGSGNTIYF. The CDR3 DNA sequence: TGTGCCAGCTCCTTCGCAGGGTCAGGAAACACCATATATTTT.

The V and J genes are TRBV28 and TRBJ1-3; no clear D gene. V lost 6 bases and J 2 bases, leaving 20 bases between the germline ends. This CDR3 is 17 amino acids long. In germline, CDR1 is MDHEN, CDR2 SYDVKM. The chain's CDR3 is CASSRAGQDVTGNTIYF. Here the CDR3 DNA reads TGTGCCAGCAGCCGAGCTGGCCAGGATGTTACTGGAAACACCATATATTTT.

The chain carries TRBV5-1 and TRBJ1-2; possible D gene TRBD1, 5 bases. Germline V CDR1 and CDR2: SGHRS, YFSETQ. Between the trimmed V and J ends, which lost 1 base and 0 bases, there was a span of 13 bases. The CDR3 runs 16 residues. CDR3 nucleotides: TGCGCCAGCAGCTTGCCTTCAGGGCCCGCTAACTATGGCTACACCTTC. Its protein is CASSLPSGPANYGYTF.

The genes are TRBV4-1 and TRBJ2-5; perhaps D is TRBD1 or TRBD2 (5 bases each). The germline gives CDR1 MGHRA, CDR2 YSYEKL. This CDR3 is 17 amino acids long. V dropped 3 bases and J dropped 5 bases, with 22 bases sitting between them. In DNA, the CDR3 is TGCGCCAGCAGCCAGGGGGTGGGTAGGGGCAACCGTGAGACCCAGTACTTC. It codes for CASSQGVGRGNRETQYF.

This chain uses TRBV3-1 (or the pseudogene TRBV3-2) with TRBJ2-3; 12 nucleotides align to TRBD2. Trimming took 6 bases from V and 6 from J; bases not matched to a gene: 10. This CDR3 spans 16 amino acids. CDR1 and CDR2 (germline): LGHDT, YNNKEL (reference sequence). The CDR3, as DNA: TGTGCCAGCAGTCCCCGACTAGCGGGGGAGTGGGATACGCAGTATTTT. Translated: CASSPRLAGEWDTQYF.

The chain joins TRBV9 to TRBJ2-2, with no clear D. CDR3 size: 16 residues. The V gene's germline CDR1 is SGDLS and CDR2 YYNGEE. Trimming took 2 bases from V and 0 from J, leaving 11 bases between them. CDR3 sequence: CASSVLGFANTGELFF. The CDR3 DNA follows: TGTGCCAGCAGCGTTTTAGGTTTCGCGAACACCGGGGAGCTGTTTTTT.

The chain links TRBV5-6 to TRBJ1-3; 7 bases align to TRBD1. CDR3 length equals 16 residues. The germline V gene has CDR1 SGHDT and CDR2 YYEEEE. Unmatched junction bases numbered 6, after V lost 0 bases and J lost 3 bases. The CDR3 DNA sequence: TGTGCCAGCAGCTTGGGGGGACAGCGCCTTGGAAACACCATATATTTT. Its translation is CASSLGGQRLGNTIYF.

The chain joins TRBV5-6 to TRBJ2-7; 10 nucleotides agree with TRBD2. This CDR3 has 14 residues. The V and J ends lost 4 bases and 3 bases, in that order; junction bases with no gene match: 4. Germline values: CDR1 SGHDT, CDR2 YYEEEE. The CDR3 loop reads CASSQGTSVYEQYF. CDR3 nucleotide sequence: TGTGCCAGCAGCCAAGGGACTAGCGTCTACGAGCAGTACTTC.

The chain joins TRBV3-1 (or the pseudogene TRBV3-2) to TRBJ1-4, with TRBD1 matching 8 bases. Looked up from germline, CDR1 is LGHDT and CDR2 is YNNKEL (reference sequence). J lost 4 bases, V lost 5 bases, and 9 bases had no gene match. This CDR3 comprises 16 residues. In DNA, the CDR3 is TGTGCCAGCAGCTCTCTACGACAGGGGATTAATGAAAAACTGTTTTTT. Residues: CASSSLRQGINEKLFF.

The chain carries TRBV4-2 and TRBJ1-2, with D maybe TRBD1 (5 bases). Germline-derived CDR1 and CDR2 are LGHNA and YNFKEQ. CDR3 length equals 14 residues. V shed 2 bases and J shed 3 bases, with 10 bases lying between them. CDR3 protein: CASSQQGGYYGYTF. The CDR3, as DNA: TGTGCCAGCAGCCAACAGGGTGGATACTATGGCTACACCTTC.

Only one count was recorded for this clone. The chain has TRBV10-3 and TRBJ1-4; tentative D call: TRBD1 (6 bases). The CDR3 is made up of 14 amino acids. The V end was cut by 0 bases, the J end by 8 bases, with 10 bases between. The germline V gene encodes CDR1 ENHRY and CDR2 SYGVKD. The chain's CDR3 is CAISESTGAEKLFF. The CDR3, as DNA: TGTGCCATCAGTGAGTCGACAGGCGCCGAAAAACTGTTTTTT.

This chain connects TRBV29-1 to TRBJ1-1; 8 nucleotides line up with TRBD1. After removal of 3 bases from V and 4 bases from J, the junction contained 4 bases not matched to a gene. CDR3 length: 13 residues. The germline V gene encodes CDR1 SQVTM and CDR2 ANQGSEA. CDR3 nucleotide sequence: TGCAGCGTTGATGCTACAGGGGGCACTGAAGCTTTCTTT. Amino acid sequence: CSVDATGGTEAFF.

This clone has just one count. This chain connects TRBV7-2 to TRBJ1-1; no reliable D call. Trimming took off 6 bases at V and 1 base at J, with 6 bases between the two ends. This CDR3 region has 12 residues. Germline lookup yields CDR1 SGHTA and CDR2 FQGNSA. The CDR3 coding sequence is TGTGCCAGCAGGCCCCCGAACACTGAAGCTTTCTTT. The encoded protein is CASRPPNTEAFF.

The chain joins TRBV5-6 to TRBJ2-1; D is perhaps TRBD2 (7 bases). The CDR3 has 15 amino acids. Between the trimmed V and J ends, which lost 2 bases and 6 bases, there was a span of 15 bases. Germline V lookup: CDR1 SGHDT, CDR2 YYEEEE. The CDR3 sequence is CASSFVAGAANEQFF. For the CDR3, the DNA is TGTGCCAGCAGCTTCGTTGCGGGGGCCGCCAATGAGCAGTTCTTC.

V gene TRBV6-5 combines with J gene TRBJ1-2; no firm D call. The V gene lost 7 bases and the J gene lost 7 bases, with 7 bases spanning the gap. The germline CDR1 and CDR2 sequences are MNHEY and SVGAGI. The CDR3 is 10 residues long. The CDR3 loop is CASNFGGYTF. The DNA for the CDR3 is TGTGCCAGCAATTTTGGTGGCTACACCTTC.

This chain joins TRBV2 and TRBJ2-5; a possible D gene is TRBD1 (6 bases). Trimming cost V 0 bases and J 4 bases, with 15 bases left between them. There are 16 residues in the CDR3. Germline V gene lookup returns CDR1 SNHLY and CDR2 FYNNEI. CDR3 sequence reads: CASSEAIWDTRETQYF. Written as DNA, the CDR3 is TGTGCCAGCAGTGAAGCTATTTGGGACACGCGAGAGACCCAGTACTTC. Using reference TRBV2 and TRBJ2-5 for the parts outside the CDR3, the full variable domain is EPEVTQTPSHQVTQMGQEVILRCVPISNHLYFYWYRQILGQKVEFLVSFYNNEISEKSEIFDDQFSVERPDGSNFTLKIRSTKLEDSAMYFCASSEAIWDTRETQYFGPGTRLLVL.

The chain has TRBV4-3 and TRBJ2-1, with TRBD1 identical over 9 bases. Germline CDR1 and CDR2: LGHNA and YSLEER. V trimming: 0 bases; J trimming: 3 bases; junction bases outside the gene matches: 9. The CDR3 contains 18 residues. The CDR3: CASSQDPRGTGLYNEQFF. Here the CDR3 DNA reads TGCGCCAGCAGCCAAGATCCACGGGGGACAGGGCTCTACAATGAGCAGTTCTTC.

V is TRBV5-1 and J is TRBJ1-1; D gene unclear. V was clipped by 3 bases and J by 7 bases, with 13 bases between them. This CDR3 region has 13 residues. From germline, CDR1 is SGHRS and CDR2 YFSETQ. The CDR3 nucleotides are TGCGCCAGCAGCTCCCCTGACGGAGGTGAAGCTTTCTTT. Its protein product is CASSSPDGGEAFF.

This clone is a singleton in its sample. The chain employs TRBV19 and TRBJ1-5; D not certain. Germline-derived CDR1 and CDR2 are LNHDA and SQIVND (reference sequence). Trimming removed 1 base from V and 6 bases from J, with 16 bases in between. The CDR3 has 16 amino acids. The CDR3 region has the DNA TGTGCCAGTAGTATAGGTGGGCGAGGGTTCGGTCAGCCCCAGCATTTT. It specifies CASSIGGRGFGQPQHF.

The V call is TRBV7-6, the J call TRBJ2-2; D not certain. The germline V gene has CDR1 SGHVS and CDR2 FNYEAQ. The CDR3 runs 14 residues. Trimming cost V 3 bases and J 6 bases, with 11 bases left between them. CDR3 sequence (DNA): TGTGCCAGCAGCTTTATGGGATTGCCCGGGGAGCTGTTTTTT. As protein: CASSFMGLPGELFF.